This T cell receptor beta chain was documented in a study of cytomegalovirus exposure and HLA in healthy donors. On the study more broadly: The early release's HLA-typed donors yielded 65 million to 85 million unique TCRs.

This clone was seen just once. This CDR3 has 14 amino acids. Trimming shortened V by 3 bases and J by 5 bases, and 11 bases separated the two germline ends. CDR1 is WNHNN, CDR2 SYGVQD, per germline (reference sequence). The PCR contained 60 Vbeta and 13 Jbeta primers. The data were produced by immunoSEQ multiplex PCR, yet TCRdb's version contains in-frame clones alone and is incomplete. This repertoire shows 130,000 or so clones, about 75% found once; its top ten account for about 2.8%. This TCR was recovered from a woman between 40 and 50 years old in good health and CMV-seropositive. The rearrangement links TRBV10-1 to TRBJ1-5, with D unresolved. Sequenced input: PBMCs. CDR3 in amino acids: CASSDSPVDQPQHF. The CDR3 DNA reads as TGCGCCAGCAGTGACTCCCCGGTAGATCAGCCCCAGCATTTT.